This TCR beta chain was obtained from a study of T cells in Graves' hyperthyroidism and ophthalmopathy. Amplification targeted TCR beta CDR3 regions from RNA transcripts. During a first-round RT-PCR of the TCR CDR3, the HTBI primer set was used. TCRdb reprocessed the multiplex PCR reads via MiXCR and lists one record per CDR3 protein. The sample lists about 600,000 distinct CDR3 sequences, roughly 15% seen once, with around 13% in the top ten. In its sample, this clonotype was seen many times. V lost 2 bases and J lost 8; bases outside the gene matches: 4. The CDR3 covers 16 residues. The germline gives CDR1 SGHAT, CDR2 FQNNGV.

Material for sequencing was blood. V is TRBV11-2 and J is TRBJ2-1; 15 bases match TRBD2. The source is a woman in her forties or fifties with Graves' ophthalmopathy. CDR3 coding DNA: TGTGCCAGCAGCTTAAAGGGACTAGCGGGAGGTTATGAGCAGTTCTTC. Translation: CASSLKGLAGGYEQFF.